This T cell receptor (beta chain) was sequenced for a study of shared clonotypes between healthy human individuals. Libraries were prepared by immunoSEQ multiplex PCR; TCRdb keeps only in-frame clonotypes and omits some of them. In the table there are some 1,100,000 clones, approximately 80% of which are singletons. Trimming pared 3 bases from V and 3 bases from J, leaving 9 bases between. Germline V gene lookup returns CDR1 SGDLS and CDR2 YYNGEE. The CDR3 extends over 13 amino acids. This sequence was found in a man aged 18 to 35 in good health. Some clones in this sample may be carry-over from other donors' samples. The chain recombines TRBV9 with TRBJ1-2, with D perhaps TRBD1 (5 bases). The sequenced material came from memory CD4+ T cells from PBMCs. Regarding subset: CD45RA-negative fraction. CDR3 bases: TGTGCCAGCAGCGGGGGGGTAGACTATGGCTACACCTTC. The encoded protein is CASSGGVDYGYTF.